One and the same sample provided the 30 T cell receptor beta chains below, sequenced in a study of T cells in Graves' hyperthyroidism and ophthalmopathy. From RNA transcripts, TCR beta CDR3 regions were amplified. HTBI primers were employed in a first-round RT-PCR of the TCR CDR3. MiXCR was run by TCRdb on the multiplex PCR reads, yielding one entry per CDR3 protein. The top ten hold roughly a sixth of the sample, which has 350,000 or so distinct CDR3 sequences, about a sixth seen once. Sequencing was performed on blood. The receptors come from a woman in her forties with Graves' ophthalmopathy.

In DNA, the CDR3 is TGTGCCACCAGCAGAGTGTTGGTAGCGGGAGGGGACGAGCAGTACTTC. As protein: CATSRVLVAGGDEQYF. The rearrangement links TRBV15 to TRBJ2-7, with TRBD2 matching 11 bases. V trimming: 1 base; J trimming: 5 bases; junction bases outside the gene matches: 7. The CDR3 has 16 residues. Germline CDR1 reads LNHNV; CDR2 reads YYDKDF (reference sequence).

This clonotype was counted many times. The genes are TRBV28 and TRBJ1-1, with D possibly being TRBD1 (5 bases). V lost 7 bases and J lost 3, with 18 bases in between. This CDR3 has 15 amino acids. Looked up from germline, CDR1 is MDHEN and CDR2 is SYDVKM. The CDR3 nucleotides read TGTGCCAGCAATATTCAGTCAGGGAAGGACACTGAAGCTTTCTTT. Translating gives CASNIQSGKDTEAFF.

In its sample, this clonotype was seen many times. The V call is TRBV11-2, the J call TRBJ1-1, with D hard to call. Germline CDR1 reads SGHAT; CDR2 reads FQNNGV. The germline V and J ends were trimmed by 5 bases and 1 base, with 14 bases remaining between them. CDR3 length: 15 amino acids. CDR3 coding DNA: TGTGCCAGCAGCCCGAATGGTGCCGAGAACACTGAAGCTTTCTTT. Translation gives CASSPNGAENTEAFF.

The chain uses TRBV28 and TRBJ1-5; D remains ambiguous. The germline V gene has CDR1 MDHEN and CDR2 SYDVKM. This CDR3 has 15 amino acids. Between the trimmed V and J ends, which lost 2 bases and 6 bases, there was a span of 14 bases. The CDR3 nucleotides are TGTGCCAGCAGTTTAGTACTCTCAAGAGGTCAGCCCCAGCATTTT. Its translation: CASSLVLSRGQPQHF. The variable domain in full, completed from reference TRBV28 and TRBJ1-5, reads DVKVTQSSRYLVKRTGEKVFLECVQDMDHENMFWYRQDPGLGLRLIYFSYDVKMKEKGDIPEGYSVSREKKERFSLILESASTNQTSMYLCASSLVLSRGQPQHFGDGTRLSIL.

This clonotype was recorded at least ten times. V and J are TRBV6-5 and TRBJ1-2; 7 nucleotides match TRBD1. The CDR3 consists of 15 residues. CDR1 MNHEY and CDR2 SVGAGI come from the germline V gene. J was trimmed by 8 bases and V by 0 bases; bases with no gene match: 9. The CDR3 nucleotides are TGTGCCAGCAGTTACTCGGCCAGGGGGGAGGGAGGCTACACCTTC. Encoded protein: CASSYSARGEGGYTF.

This clonotype was observed at least ten times. The genes are TRBV12-3 or TRBV12-4 and TRBJ2-2, with unresolved D. Trimming took off 2 bases at V and 6 bases at J, with 7 bases between the two ends. This CDR3 contains 13 residues. In nucleotides, the CDR3 is TGTGCCAGCAGTTTACGGCTAGCCGGGGAGCTGTTTTTT. Protein product: CASSLRLAGELFF.

This clonotype was picked up many times. The V and J genes are TRBV7-2 and TRBJ2-5; 8 positions agree with TRBD1. The germline CDR1 and CDR2 sequences are SGHTA and FQGNSA. The CDR3 loop spans 14 amino acids. J was trimmed by 3 bases and V by 5 bases; bases with no gene match: 5. Here the CDR3 reads CASSRDRREETQYF. The CDR3, as DNA: TGTGCCAGCAGCCGGGACAGGAGAGAAGAGACCCAGTACTTC.

This clonotype was recorded many times. V is TRBV6-5 and J is TRBJ2-7; TRBD2 is a possible D gene (6 bases). V shed 7 bases and J shed 0 bases, with 13 bases lying between them. CDR1 MNHEY and CDR2 SVGAGI come from the germline V gene. The CDR3 has 14 amino acids. The CDR3 DNA is TGTGCCAGCAAGCGGGCAGTTAACTCCTACGAGCAGTACTTC. Translation gives CASKRAVNSYEQYF.

This clonotype was picked up many times. V usage is TRBV12-3 or TRBV12-4 and J usage is TRBJ2-2; D is unclear. V lost 4 bases to trimming and J lost 2 bases, with 5 bases between them. The CDR3 covers 13 residues. As DNA, the CDR3 is TGTGCCAGCAGTTCCACAAACACCGGGGAGCTGTTTTTT. Its translation: CASSSTNTGELFF.

This clonotype was found many times. A much larger clone sits a single nucleotide away, making a read error possible. This chain joins TRBV19 and TRBJ2-7; D ambiguous. This CDR3 has 14 residues. Germline V lookup: CDR1 LNHDA, CDR2 SQIVND (reference sequence). Here the CDR3 reads CASSSRVGRYERYF. The DNA of the CDR3 is TGTGCCAGTAGTTCTCGCGTAGGACGCTACGAGCGGTACTTC.

For this clonotype: This may be a read error, as it is one base from a much larger clone. The V gene is TRBV28, the J gene TRBJ1-2, with a possible D match to TRBD1 (5 bases). Trimming removed 6 bases at V and 8 bases at J, with 16 bases between. The CDR3 contains 13 residues. From germline, CDR1 is MDHEN and CDR2 SYDVKM. The CDR3 DNA follows: TGTGCCAGCAGCCTGGACACGCTGCGGGGCTACACCTTC. This encodes CASSLDTLRGYTF.

Many counts were recorded for this clonotype. This chain links TRBV18 with TRBJ1-1; TRBD1 matches at 8 bases. Losses at the gene ends were 0 bases for V and 1 base for J; bases not matched to a gene: 4. Germline CDR1 reads KGHSH; CDR2 reads LQKENI. This CDR3 is 16 amino acids long. In DNA form, the CDR3 reads TGTGCCAGCTCACCACCCGGACAGGGTGCGAACACTGAAGCTTTCTTT. It yields the protein CASSPPGQGANTEAFF.

This clonotype occurred a few times. The chain joins TRBV11-2 to TRBJ2-5; 7 bases line up with TRBD1. J lost 10 bases, V lost 5 bases, and 10 bases had no gene match. This CDR3 has 13 residues. Looked up from germline, CDR1 is SGHAT and CDR2 is FQNNGV. The CDR3 spells CASSEWDSPVQYF. The CDR3 DNA follows: TGTGCCAGCAGCGAATGGGACAGCCCGGTCCAGTACTTC.

This clonotype was observed many times. The J gene is TRBJ1-1, the V gene TRBV12-3 or TRBV12-4, with D maybe TRBD1 (5 bases). Trimming removed 6 bases from V and 0 bases from J, with 14 bases in between. This CDR3 has 15 residues. The CDR3 reads CASSYTGRLNTEAFF. CDR3 DNA sequence: TGTGCCAGCAGCTATACGGGACGCTTGAACACTGAAGCTTTCTTT.

The chain uses TRBV9 and TRBJ1-2, with unresolved D. The germline V gene has CDR1 SGDLS and CDR2 YYNGEE. V was pared by 4 bases and J by 4 bases, with 14 bases between. The CDR3 contains 14 residues. The CDR3 nucleotides are TGTGCCAGCAGCCCCACCGACACGGGCTATGGCTACACCTTC. This gives the protein CASSPTDTGYGYTF.

This clonotype was picked up many times. The chain combines TRBV12-3 or TRBV12-4 with TRBJ1-1, with D hard to call. V gave up 7 bases and J gave up 8 bases, with 11 bases separating them. CDR3 length: 11 amino acids. The CDR3 here is CASISTVEAFF. Here the CDR3 DNA reads TGTGCCAGCATCTCGACTGTAGAAGCTTTCTTT.

The sample holds many counts of this clonotype. The chain links TRBV6-1 to TRBJ2-7; no clear D gene. V was pared by 7 bases and J by 4 bases, with 5 bases between. CDR1 and CDR2 (germline): MNHNS, SASEGT. The CDR3 totals 10 residues. The CDR3 sequence is CASKTYEQYF. CDR3 in DNA: TGTGCCAGCAAGACTTACGAGCAGTACTTC.

Many counts were recorded for this clonotype. This chain joins TRBV29-1 and TRBJ2-7, with D tentatively TRBD1 (5 bases). From germline, CDR1 is SQVTM and CDR2 ANQGSEA. The CDR3 runs 14 residues. Trimming pared 0 bases from V and 1 base from J, leaving 10 bases between. DNA of the CDR3: TGCAGCGTTGAAGAGGGCAGGGAATCCTACGAGCAGTACTTC. Translation gives CSVEEGRESYEQYF.

Many counts were recorded for this clonotype. V usage is TRBV28 and J usage is TRBJ2-7; tentative D call: TRBD1 (6 bases). This CDR3 spans 13 amino acids. The V end was cut by 5 bases, the J end by 2 bases, with 10 bases between. Germline-derived CDR1 and CDR2 are MDHEN and SYDVKM. CDR3 bases: TGTGCCAGCAGTGGGACAACTCCCTACGAGCAGTACTTC. It translates to CASSGTTPYEQYF.

This clonotype has a handful of counts. The V gene is TRBV28, the J gene TRBJ1-5; D unresolved. Per the germline V gene, CDR1 is MDHEN and CDR2 is SYDVKM. V lost 2 bases and J 5 bases, leaving 19 bases between the germline ends. CDR3 length: 17 residues. The DNA of the CDR3 is TGTGCCAGCAGTTTAGCCCAGGCAGTGAAAGGCGATCAGCCCCAGCATTTT. Translation gives CASSLAQAVKGDQPQHF.

This clonotype was seen ten or more times. The rearrangement links TRBV7-9 to TRBJ1-2; D is undetermined. This CDR3 has 13 amino acids. Germline CDR1 is SEHNR and CDR2 is FQNEAQ (reference sequence). Trimming left V 1 base short and J 8 bases short, with 11 bases between. CDR3 coding DNA: TGTGCCAGCAGCTTAGTGCAGGCTAGGGGCTACACCTTC. Translation: CASSLVQARGYTF.

The table lists this clonotype with many counts. The chain uses TRBV30 and TRBJ1-2; D is ambiguous. This CDR3 has 12 amino acids. The V gene lost 4 bases and the J gene lost 4 bases, with 10 bases spanning the gap. Per the germline V gene, CDR1 is GTSNPN and CDR2 is SVGIG (reference sequence). The CDR3 sequence is CAWKPPAYGYTF. The CDR3 DNA reads TGTGCCTGGAAACCCCCGGCCTATGGCTACACCTTC.

Many counts were recorded for this clonotype. This sequence joins TRBV12-3 or TRBV12-4 and TRBJ1-5; no definite D call. This CDR3 is built from 12 residues. The ends were cut back, 4 bases at V and 7 bases at J, with 8 bases in the middle. The CDR3 is CASSSPRQPQHF. The DNA for the CDR3 is TGTGCCAGCAGTTCCCCGAGGCAGCCCCAGCATTTT.

This clonotype has more than one count but fewer than ten. The chain combines TRBV5-1 with TRBJ2-7; 7 bases line up with TRBD1. The CDR3 runs to 15 residues. Germline CDR1 and CDR2: SGHRS and YFSETQ. J lost 1 base, V lost 9 bases, and 13 bases had no gene match. CDR3 loop: CANDRLTGKSYEQYF. The DNA for the CDR3 is TGCGCCAACGATCGCCTGACAGGGAAGTCCTACGAGCAGTACTTC.

CDR3: CASLVGSTEAFF. DNA for the CDR3: TGTGCCAGCTTGGTTGGGAGCACTGAAGCTTTCTTT. The chain is built from TRBV28 and TRBJ1-1; no firm D call. The CDR3 length is 12 residues. Trimming cost V 8 bases and J 4 bases, with 11 bases left between them. The germline V gene encodes CDR1 MDHEN and CDR2 SYDVKM.

This clonotype was counted ten times or more. The CDR3 protein is CASSLSIGFGELFF. In DNA, the CDR3 is TGCGCCAGCAGCCTTTCTATAGGATTCGGGGAGCTGTTTTTT. The gene calls are TRBV5-1 and TRBJ2-2; no definite D call. CDR1 is SGHRS and CDR2 is YFSETQ in the germline V gene. V lost 4 bases and J lost 7, with 14 bases in between. The CDR3 consists of 14 residues.

This clonotype has more than one count but fewer than ten. The chain links TRBV3-1 to TRBJ2-5; no reliable D call. With 0 bases removed from V and 7 bases from J, the gap between germline ends came to 15 bases. Per germline, CDR1 LGHDT and CDR2 YNNKEL (reference sequence). The CDR3 consists of 15 residues. The CDR3 DNA is TGTGCCAGCAGCCAAGATCAGAGGACCATCGGGACCCAGTACTTC. This codes for CASSQDQRTIGTQYF.

This clonotype was counted at least ten times. CDR3 nucleotides: TGTGCCAGCAGTCACACCCCAAGCTATGGCTACACCTTC. Protein product: CASSHTPSYGYTF. V gene TRBV12-3 or TRBV12-4 combines with J gene TRBJ1-2; D remains unclear. The CDR3 spans 13 residues. V lost 5 bases, J lost 4 bases, and 11 bases lay in between.

Comments on this clonotype: One end of the junction does not line up with germline, which may come from a read error. The chain links TRBV28 to TRBJ1-5; no reliable D call. The CDR3 sequence is 15 residues long. In germline, CDR1 is MDHEN, CDR2 SYDVKM. The CDR3 DNA sequence: TGTGCCAGCAGTTTAGGAGTACAGCCTAATCAGCCCCAGCTTTTT. This codes for CASSLGVQPNQPQLF.

V gene TRBV30 combines with J gene TRBJ2-5, with D uncertain. Looked up from germline, CDR1 is GTSNPN and CDR2 is SVGIG (reference sequence). This CDR3 comprises 14 residues. V was trimmed by 0 bases and J by 1 base, leaving 9 bases between them. CDR3 loop: CAWSVGNSQETQYF. DNA of the CDR3: TGTGCCTGGAGTGTCGGAAACAGCCAAGAGACCCAGTACTTC.